The rows below give T cell receptor beta chains drawn from one sample of a study of vaccination and CD4 T cells after COVID-19. What these receptors recognize is not known. TCRdb reprocessed the PCR reads via MiXCR and lists one record per CDR3 protein. The table includes nearly 15,000 distinct CDR3 sequences, approximately 49% detected once. Material: CD4+ T cells from blood, cultured in vitro. The origin of the receptors is a human donor who had recovered from COVID-19. The conserved cysteine and the conserved F or W are not part of the CDR3 here.

J	V	CDR3
TRBJ2-3	TRBV2	ASRKQNGAADTQY
TRBJ1-2	TRBV6-1	ASRAVGDPYGYT
TRBJ2-6	TRBV19	AVKPGQGFAGANVLT
TRBJ1-5	TRBV20-1	SARDTGDQPQH
TRBJ2-1	TRBV20-1	SASQGLAVVNEQF
TRBJ2-1	TRBV10-1	ASSESAGWGANEQF
TRBJ2-5	TRBV25-1	ASSDHREGETQY
TRBJ2-1	TRBV19	ASSIANYNEQF
TRBJ1-5	TRBV20-1	SATTQGNQPQH
TRBJ2-5	TRBV7-2	ASSPGTSGRTETQY
TRBJ1-3	TRBV19	ATTGFGNTIY
TRBJ1-2	TRBV20-1	SARGGGLVYGFT
TRBJ1-2	TRBV10-3	AIRGGQGPNYGYT
TRBJ1-1	TRBV20-1	SARTGGFGAF
TRBJ1-4	TRBV7-9	ASSRLGPNSEKLF
TRBJ2-2	TRBV12-3/TRBV12-4	ASREGRAGELF
TRBJ2-5	TRBV11-3	ASSLGVAGVRETQY
TRBJ1-4	TRBV6-1	ASRPQGIANEKLF
TRBJ2-1	TRBV28	AVTSGKYYNEQF
TRBJ2-7	TRBV15	ATSRETGSYEQY
TRBJ2-5	TRBV28	ATNPGTRRETQY
TRBJ2-3	TRBV20-1	SATGSGLTDTQY
TRBJ2-3	TRBV6-1	ASKKARTSGGWDTQY
TRBJ2-1	TRBV19	ASSIWGSRSYNEQF
TRBJ1-6	TRBV11-2	ASSAEAGGWGSPLH
TRBJ2-7	TRBV20-1	SAPGQGPYEQY
TRBJ2-2	TRBV7-2	ASSLRASGRAANTGELF
TRBJ2-7	TRBV7-8	ASSLRQEGYEQY
TRBJ1-1	TRBV6-1	ASSQGTANTEAF
TRBJ2-3	TRBV5-1	ASSLSLAGGPSTDTQY
TRBJ2-2	TRBV28	ASSLSQGTGYGTGELF
TRBJ2-1	TRBV11-2	ASSLVATSGSNEQF
TRBJ2-3	TRBV5-1	ASSADRGADTQY
TRBJ1-1	TRBV7-6	ASSSWRTEAF
TRBJ2-5	TRBV5-4	ASSLGLTQETQY